These 30 T cell receptor beta chains share one sample of origin, sequenced in a study of vaccination and CD4 T cells after COVID-19. The antigens for these receptors are not known. Described treatment: approximately 9-day PBMC culture with coronavirus spike peptide pools or control peptides (ViraFEST assay). Scientists ran DNA taken from cultured CD4+ T cells through the Oncomine TCR Beta short-read assay for sequencing. MiXCR, run by TCRdb on the PCR reads, gives a single entry per CDR3 protein. The sample includes about 3,500 distinct CDR3 sequences, roughly 31% of them seen just once. Sequencing was carried out using CD4+ T cells from blood, cultured in vitro. Receptors originate from a human donor who had recovered from COVID-19.

In its sample, this clonotype is medium-sized (0.01 to 0.1%). V gene TRBV6-1 combines with J gene TRBJ1-2; D is possibly TRBD1 (6 bases). Germline-derived CDR1 and CDR2 are MNHNS and SASEGT. V lost 5 bases and J lost 5, with 12 bases in between. The CDR3 contains 13 residues. CDR3 sequence: CASSRGQIYGYTF. CDR3 coding DNA: TGTGCCAGCAGTCGCGGACAGATATATGGCTACACCTTC.

This chain connects TRBV19 to TRBJ1-3; TRBD1 is a possible D gene (6 bases). Trimming took off 6 bases at V and 3 bases at J, with 21 bases between the two ends. This CDR3 has 17 residues. Germline loops: CDR1 LNHDA, CDR2 SQIVND (reference sequence). The DNA of the CDR3 is TGTGCCAGTAGCCTAAATCCTCAGGGGCTCGGTGGAAACACCATATATTTT. Translated, it gives CASSLNPQGLGGNTIYF.

This clonotype was found once. V usage is TRBV20-1 and J usage is TRBJ2-5; 9 positions agree with TRBD2. The CDR3 runs 13 residues. The V gene end was trimmed by 8 bases and the J gene end by 4 bases; junction bases not matched to a gene: 8. Germline V gene lookup returns CDR1 DFQATT and CDR2 SNEGSKA (reference sequence). The CDR3 nucleotides are TGCAGTCTAATCAGCGGGAGGTCAGAGACCCAGTACTTC. Translated: CSLISGRSETQYF.

This clonotype was picked up a small number of times. V gene TRBV20-1 combines with J gene TRBJ1-6; TRBD1 might be the D (5 bases). In germline, CDR1 is DFQATT, CDR2 SNEGSKA (reference sequence). The CDR3 is 16 residues long. Trimming stripped 1 base from V and 7 bases from J, with 17 bases between. CDR3 loop: CSARAGGGELNSPLHF. The CDR3 DNA reads as TGCAGTGCTAGAGCTGGGGGGGGGGAGCTGAATTCACCCCTCCACTTT.

The chain carries TRBV20-1 and TRBJ1-1; D remains ambiguous. Germline values: CDR1 DFQATT, CDR2 SNEGSKA (reference sequence). With 1 base removed from V and 0 bases from J, the gap between germline ends came to 6 bases. The CDR3 runs 13 residues. The CDR3 is CSARVSVNTEAFF. In DNA form, the CDR3 reads TGCAGTGCTAGAGTCTCAGTGAACACTGAAGCTTTCTTT.

This clonotype was observed a few times. The chain carries TRBV6-1 and TRBJ2-2, with no clear D. Trimming took 0 bases from V and 6 from J, leaving 8 bases between them. The CDR3 extends over 14 amino acids. From germline, CDR1 is MNHNS and CDR2 SASEGT. The CDR3 spells CASSEARSAGELFF. The CDR3, as DNA: TGTGCCAGCAGTGAAGCGCGGTCCGCCGGGGAGCTGTTTTTT.

By sample share, this clonotype is medium-sized (0.01 to 0.1%). V gene TRBV20-1 combines with J gene TRBJ1-1; D is undetermined. Germline V CDR1 and CDR2: DFQATT, SNEGSKA (reference sequence). V dropped 3 bases and J dropped 6 bases, with 17 bases sitting between them. This CDR3 contains 14 residues. The CDR3: CSASSRFGFAEAFF. In DNA, the CDR3 is TGCAGTGCTAGTTCCCGGTTTGGGTTCGCTGAAGCTTTCTTT.

The sample holds a few counts of this clonotype. The chain is built from TRBV7-9 and TRBJ2-1; the D gene is possibly TRBD2 (6 bases). Germline assignment: CDR1 SEHNR and CDR2 FQNEAQ (reference sequence). The CDR3 contains 16 residues. Trimming left V 1 base short and J 0 bases short, with 10 bases between. CDR3 sequence reads: CASSLGAGNSYNEQFF. CDR3 in DNA: TGTGCCAGCAGCTTAGGGGCGGGGAACTCCTACAATGAGCAGTTCTTC.

V gene TRBV12-3 or TRBV12-4 combines with J gene TRBJ1-3; D ambiguous. V was trimmed by 6 bases and J by 4 bases, leaving 7 bases between them. The CDR3 runs 12 residues. Here the CDR3 reads CASSNLGNTIYF. As DNA, the CDR3 is TGTGCCAGCAGCAACTTAGGAAACACCATATATTTT.

The chain carries TRBV30 and TRBJ1-2; D not resolved. V was pared by 1 base and J by 3 bases, with 15 bases between. The CDR3 consists of 15 residues. The germline CDR1 and CDR2 sequences are GTSNPN and SVGIG (reference sequence). The CDR3 DNA sequence: TGTGCCTGGAGTGAACCGCAGATGATAGACTATGGCTACACCTTC. Translation gives CAWSEPQMIDYGYTF.

This clonotype has more than one count but fewer than ten. The chain links TRBV12-3 or TRBV12-4 to TRBJ2-1, with D perhaps matching TRBD2 (6 bases). This CDR3 contains 12 residues. V lost 5 bases and J 8 bases, leaving 10 bases between the germline ends. CDR3 in amino acids: CASSARGDEQFF. CDR3 nucleotide sequence: TGTGCCAGCAGTGCCCGCGGGGATGAGCAGTTCTTC.

V usage is TRBV20-1 and J usage is TRBJ2-1; either TRBD1 or TRBD2 may fit D (6 bases each). V gave up 3 bases and J gave up 10 bases, with 22 bases separating them. CDR1 and CDR2 (germline): DFQATT, SNEGSKA (reference sequence). CDR3 length equals 15 residues. The CDR3 is CSARGAGTSRGEQFF. CDR3 bases: TGCAGTGCTAGGGGGGCGGGGACTTCTCGAGGGGAGCAGTTCTTC.

This clonotype was recorded a few times. The chain is built from TRBV2 and TRBJ1-6; possibly TRBD1 for D (6 bases). Trimming removed 6 bases from V and 9 bases from J, with 21 bases in between. The CDR3 extends over 16 amino acids. Per the germline V gene, CDR1 is SNHLY and CDR2 is FYNNEI. The CDR3 protein is CASSLGGTSVGSPLHF. For the CDR3, the DNA is TGTGCCAGCAGCCTAGGGGGGACATCGGTTGGTTCACCCCTCCACTTT.

This clonotype was picked up one time. The V call is TRBV20-1, the J call TRBJ2-3; D not resolved. V lost 1 base and J 2 bases, leaving 7 bases between the germline ends. The germline V gene encodes CDR1 DFQATT and CDR2 SNEGSKA (reference sequence). This CDR3 has 13 amino acids. In DNA, the CDR3 is TGCAGTGCTAGAGCGCTCTCCACAGATACGCAGTATTTT. Translating gives CSARALSTDTQYF.

DNA of the CDR3: TGTGCCAGCAGCTTGGAGGGACTAGGGGAAGAGACCCAGTACTTC. It specifies CASSLEGLGEETQYF. The chain carries TRBV5-4 and TRBJ2-5; 8 bases are a match to TRBD2. Germline values: CDR1 SGHNT, CDR2 YYREEE (reference sequence). With 0 bases clipped from V and 3 bases from J, the junction kept 4 bases outside the gene matches. This CDR3 is built from 15 residues. The variable domain in full, with the rest retrieved from reference TRBV5-4 and TRBJ2-5, is ETGVTQSPTHLIKTRGQQVTLRCSSQSGHNTVSWYQQALGQGPQFIFQYYREEENGRGNFPPRFSGLQFPNYSSELNVNALELDDSALYLCASSLEGLGEETQYFGPGTRLLVL.

This clonotype is medium-sized by share. The genes are TRBV6-4 and TRBJ1-2; D is uncertain. Germline lookup yields CDR1 MRHNA and CDR2 SNTAGT. The CDR3 loop spans 14 amino acids. The V and J ends lost 4 bases and 7 bases respectively, with 16 bases between them. The chain's CDR3 is CASSAYLVVSGYTF. The CDR3 bases are TGTGCCAGCAGTGCCTACCTTGTCGTCAGTGGCTACACCTTC.

The chain combines TRBV19 with TRBJ1-1; D not resolved. The CDR3 length is 14 residues. The V and J ends lost 1 base and 1 base respectively, with 7 bases between them. Germline V gene lookup returns CDR1 LNHDA and CDR2 SQIVND (reference sequence). CDR3 DNA sequence: TGTGCCAGTAGTATAGGGGCAGAGAACACTGAAGCTTTCTTT. Its protein is CASSIGAENTEAFF.

The sample holds a few counts of this clonotype. This rearrangement joins TRBV30 to TRBJ1-2, with D possibly being TRBD1 (5 bases). Germline V gene sequence: CDR1 GTSNPN, CDR2 SVGIG (reference sequence). This CDR3 comprises 15 residues. The V gene lost 0 bases and the J gene lost 1 base, with 12 bases spanning the gap. This chain's CDR3 is CAWSVPTGFNYGYTF. In DNA form, the CDR3 reads TGTGCCTGGAGTGTACCCACAGGCTTTAACTATGGCTACACCTTC.

This clonotype was seen a handful of times. This chain joins TRBV6-2 or TRBV6-3 and TRBJ2-7; 9 bases fit TRBD1. After removal of 5 bases from V and 2 bases from J, the junction contained 7 bases not matched to a gene. From germline, CDR1 is MNHEY and CDR2 SVGEGT. The CDR3 has 15 amino acids. The CDR3 nucleotides read TGTGCCAGCAGTGGAATCGGACAGGGGACCTACGAGCAGTACTTC. This translates into CASSGIGQGTYEQYF.

As concerns this clonotype: Given a much more abundant clone one base away, this may be a read error. The rearrangement links TRBV20-1 to TRBJ2-3, with 13 bases fitting TRBD2. The CDR3 is made up of 15 amino acids. Germline assignment: CDR1 DFQATT and CDR2 SNEGSKA (reference sequence). V dropped 8 bases and J dropped 3; count of bases not matched to a gene: 8. This CDR3 reads CSTLGTSGVTDTQYF. In DNA, the CDR3 is TGCAGTACTCTCGGGACTAGCGGGGTTACAGATACGCAGTATTTT.

The chain combines TRBV5-1 with TRBJ2-5; unclear D gene. V lost 6 bases and J lost 5, with 11 bases in between. The CDR3 spans 12 residues. The germline gives CDR1 SGHRS, CDR2 YFSETQ. The CDR3 loop is CASTSDMETQYF. CDR3 DNA sequence: TGCGCCAGCACCTCGGATATGGAGACCCAGTACTTC.

This clonotype was observed a few times. The gene calls are TRBV11-2 and TRBJ1-2; D not certain. Germline CDR1 and CDR2: SGHAT and FQNNGV. There are 14 residues in the CDR3. The V gene lost 0 bases and the J gene lost 7 bases, with 12 bases spanning the gap. Here the CDR3 DNA reads TGTGCCAGCAGCTTAGATAACGCAGTTATTGGCTACACCTTC. This gives the protein CASSLDNAVIGYTF.

For this clonotype: This may be a read error, as it is one base from a much larger clone. V and J are TRBV30 and TRBJ1-1; 8 bases agree with TRBD1. The CDR3 extends over 13 amino acids. Germline CDR1 and CDR2: GTSNPN and SVGIG (reference sequence). Trimming at V came to 4 bases and at J to 3 bases, leaving 4 bases not matched to a gene. The CDR3 DNA reads TGTGCCTGGAACTTACAGGGGGACACTGAAGCTTTCTTT. Protein sequence: CAWNLQGDTEAFF.

In this sample, this clonotype turned up a few times. This chain uses TRBV6-1 with TRBJ1-2, with 7 bases aligning to TRBD1. The J segment lost 6 bases and the V segment lost 1 base, leaving 5 bases of the junction unmatched. The CDR3 sequence is 14 residues long. Looked up from germline, CDR1 is MNHNS and CDR2 is SASEGT. The CDR3 loop reads CASSEDRGGHGYTF. The CDR3, as DNA: TGTGCCAGCAGTGAAGACAGGGGAGGGCATGGCTACACCTTC.

The table lists this clonotype with a few counts. This chain uses TRBV20-1 with TRBJ2-3; TRBD2 agrees at 14 bases. This CDR3 is built from 20 residues. The J segment lost 0 bases and the V segment lost 1 base, leaving 12 bases of the junction unmatched. CDR1 is DFQATT and CDR2 is SNEGSKA in the germline V gene (reference sequence). The CDR3, as DNA: TGCAGTGCTAGAGTCGGACTAGCGGGGGGCACCGGTACTAGCACAGATACGCAGTATTTT. Translating gives CSARVGLAGGTGTSTDTQYF.

This clonotype is labeled medium-sized. V usage is TRBV30 and J usage is TRBJ1-5; 7 nucleotides line up with TRBD1. V gave up 2 bases and J gave up 2 bases; unmatched junction bases: 9. The CDR3 is 16 residues long. Looked up from germline, CDR1 is GTSNPN and CDR2 is SVGIG (reference sequence). The CDR3 protein is CAWSTLTGYGNQPQHF. The CDR3 region has the DNA TGTGCCTGGAGTACCTTGACAGGGTATGGCAATCAGCCCCAGCATTTT.

V is TRBV7-6 and J is TRBJ2-7; TRBD2 might be the D (7 bases). Looked up from germline, CDR1 is SGHVS and CDR2 is FNYEAQ. The CDR3 loop spans 13 amino acids. Trimming shortened V by 5 bases and J by 6 bases, and 14 bases separated the two germline ends. In nucleotides, the CDR3 is TGTGCCAGCAGCCTAAGGGAGGGGGGCGAGCAGTACTTC. As protein: CASSLREGGEQYF.

This clonotype was seen a few times. This chain connects TRBV25-1 to TRBJ1-3, with D perhaps TRBD1 (5 bases). CDR3 size: 14 residues. Germline V lookup: CDR1 MGHDK, CDR2 SYGVNS. Trimming took 5 bases from V and 2 from J, leaving 10 bases between them. CDR3 DNA: TGTGCCAGCAGTTGGGCAGGGACTGGAAACACCATATATTTT. Its protein product is CASSWAGTGNTIYF.

This sequence joins TRBV30 and TRBJ2-5; 9 bases fit TRBD2. Germline V gene lookup returns CDR1 GTSNPN and CDR2 SVGIG (reference sequence). The CDR3 length is 15 residues. V dropped 4 bases and J dropped 0; count of bases not matched to a gene: 6. CDR3 bases: TGTGCCTGGACGGGCAGCGGGGGGTACCAAGAGACCCAGTACTTC. It encodes CAWTGSGGYQETQYF.

This clonotype is medium-sized (0.01 to 0.1%) in the sample. The chain couples TRBV30 to TRBJ1-2; TRBD1 is a possible D gene (6 bases). Germline CDR1 reads GTSNPN; CDR2 reads SVGIG (reference sequence). Trimming took off 4 bases at V and 5 bases at J, with 20 bases between the two ends. This CDR3 region has 15 residues. The CDR3 loop is CAWTPDSQVGYGYTF. CDR3 nucleotide sequence: TGTGCCTGGACCCCGGACAGTCAAGTGGGGTATGGCTACACCTTC.